These 4 T cell receptor beta chains share one sample of origin, sequenced in a study of response to subunit inactivated influenza vaccine listed by TCRdb under 2018. The method was RT-PCR. The run used an Illumina HiSeq 2500. TCRdb took the public reads, trimmed them with fastp at Q25, ran MiXCR for clone calling and kept in-frame beta chains. All rows with the same CDR3 protein become a single entry with the most common DNA and genes. This sample holds a few hundred thousand distinct CDR3 sequences; approximately 9.9% were observed only once. Together, the top ten hold about an eighth of the sample. The time point label, read with the paper, signifies: 45 days after influenza vaccine administration. Source: PBMCs from blood, taken 35 to 45 days after vaccination. These receptors came from a man aged 50 to 60 who received an inactivated influenza vaccine. Donor details come from another sample of the same person, matched by shared clones.

This clonotype occurred a few times. The V gene is TRBV12-3 or TRBV12-4, the J gene TRBJ2-5; D is uncertain. V dropped 6 bases and J dropped 5 bases, with 16 bases sitting between them. The CDR3 has 14 residues. CDR3 region: CASSPGRNRETQYF. The CDR3, as DNA: TGTGCCAGCAGCCCCGGTCGGAATAGGGAGACCCAGTACTTC.

This clonotype was seen repeatedly, ten times or more. CDR3 bases: TGTGCCAGCAGTGCCGACAGGGTCTACACCTTC. Protein sequence: CASSADRVYTF. The rearrangement joins TRBV12-3 or TRBV12-4 to TRBJ1-2, with 7 bases matching TRBD1. This CDR3 is built from 11 residues. Trimming at V came to 5 bases and at J to 10 bases, leaving 4 bases not matched to a gene.

This clonotype was found a few times. V gene TRBV11-2 combines with J gene TRBJ2-5, with 8 nucleotides matching TRBD2. V was clipped by 4 bases and J by 6 bases; unmatched bases: 7. The germline V gene encodes CDR1 SGHAT and CDR2 FQNNGV. The CDR3 covers 14 residues. CDR3 DNA: TGTGCCAGCAGCTCCCGGGGACTAGTGCAGACCCAGTACTTC. Its protein product is CASSSRGLVQTQYF.

The V and J genes are TRBV5-1 and TRBJ2-3, with D maybe TRBD2 (6 bases). CDR1 is SGHRS and CDR2 is YFSETQ in the germline V gene. Trimming took 1 base from V and 1 from J, leaving 10 bases between them. The CDR3 sequence is 15 residues long. CDR3 coding DNA: TGCGCCAGCAGCTTGATGGGGGGACGCACAGATACGCAGTATTTT. This encodes CASSLMGGRTDTQYF. The full variable domain, with the rest looked up from reference TRBV5-1 and TRBJ2-3, is KAGVTQTPRYLIKTRGQQVTLSCSPISGHRSVSWYQQTPGQGLQFLFEYFSETQRNKGNFPGRFSGRQFSNSRSEMNVSTLELGDSALYLCASSLMGGRTDTQYFGPGTRLTVL.